The 19 T cell receptor gamma chains listed next were all sequenced from one sample in a study of gamma-delta T cells after stem cell transplantation. TCRdb reanalysed the RT-PCR reads with CATT. This table has 1,200 or so gamma-chain clones, about 3% appearing once. Source material: gamma-delta T cells. Receptors originate from a human donor. It is not recorded whose cells these are; they may come from a transplant donor.

In its sample, this clone ranks as medium-sized. The chain employs TRGV2 and TRGJ1 or TRGJ2. Germline V gene lookup returns CDR1 EGSNGY and CDR2 YDSYNSKV. The CDR3 is 13 amino acids. V was pared by 3 bases and J by 3 bases, with 5 bases of the junction left unmatched. This chain's CDR3 is CATWDRSYYKKLF. The CDR3 nucleotides are TGTGCCACCTGGGACAGGAGTTATTATAAGAAACTCTTT.

This clone is labeled medium-sized. CDR3 residues: CATWDGPGNYYKKLF. CDR3 bases: TGTGCCACCTGGGATGGGCCAGGCAATTATTATAAGAAACTCTTT. The chain is built from TRGV4 and TRGJ1 or TRGJ2. This CDR3 is built from 15 residues. Germline-derived CDR1 and CDR2 are EGSTGY and YDSYTSSV. After removal of 0 bases from V and 1 base from J, the junction contained 6 bases not matched to a gene.

This clone qualifies as large. J is TRGJ1 or TRGJ2 and V is TRGV4. The V gene's germline CDR1 is EGSTGY and CDR2 YDSYTSSV. Germline trimming cut 2 bases from V and 4 bases from J; bases unmatched to any gene: 2. CDR3 size: 12 residues. Here the CDR3 reads CATWDDYYKKLF. The CDR3 nucleotides are TGTGCCACCTGGGATGACTATTATAAGAAACTCTTT.

Relative to its sample, this clone is medium-sized (0.01 to 0.1%). The chain uses TRGV4 and TRGJ1 or TRGJ2. CDR1 and CDR2 (germline): EGSTGY, YDSYTSSV. With 5 bases clipped from V and 6 bases from J, the junction kept 13 bases outside the gene matches. The length of the CDR3 is 14 residues. The CDR3 loop is CATWVVGLTYKKLF. The DNA for the CDR3 is TGTGCCACCTGGGTGGTGGGCTTAACTTATAAGAAACTCTTT.

In its sample, this clone is medium-sized. This chain uses TRGV4 with TRGJP1. The germline CDR1 and CDR2 sequences are EGSTGY and YDSYTSSV. CDR3 length: 13 amino acids. Losses at the gene ends were 0 bases for V and 7 bases for J; bases not matched to a gene: 2. The CDR3 region has the DNA TGTGCCACCTGGGATGGGCTTGGTTGGTTCAAGATATTT. Translated, it gives CATWDGLGWFKIF.

On this clone itself: A read error likely explains this, since a far larger clone differs by one base. Other nucleotide sequences in the sample specify the same CDR3. This chain links TRGV9 with TRGJP. Germline V gives CDR1 GITISATS, CDR2 ISYDGTV (reference sequence). The CDR3 is made up of 17 amino acids. CDR3 region: CALWEVQKELGKKIKVF. The DNA of the CDR3 is TGTGCCTTGTGGGAGGTGCAAAAAGAGCTGGGCAAAAAAATCAAGGTATTT.

This clone qualifies as medium-sized. The chain recombines TRGV3 with TRGJ1 or TRGJ2. The CDR3 runs to 13 residues. The germline gives CDR1 VTNTFY, CDR2 YDVSTARD (reference sequence). V was pared by 0 bases and J by 3 bases, with 2 bases of the junction left unmatched. CDR3 sequence: CATWDRRYYKKLF. The CDR3 DNA sequence: TGTGCCACCTGGGACAGGCGTTATTATAAGAAACTCTTT.

This clone is judged large. The rearrangement uses TRGV9 and TRGJ1 or TRGJ2. The V gene end was trimmed by 1 base and the J gene end by 8 bases; junction bases not matched to a gene: 5. The CDR3 length is 12 residues. Germline values: CDR1 GITISATS, CDR2 ISYDGTV (reference sequence). CDR3 residues: CALWEVQNKKLF. CDR3 DNA sequence: TGTGCCTTGTGGGAGGTCCAAAATAAGAAACTCTTT.

In its sample, this clone ranks as medium-sized (0.01 to 0.1%). The V gene is TRGV2, the J gene TRGJP1. This CDR3 is built from 12 residues. Germline CDR1 is EGSNGY and CDR2 is YDSYNSKV. Trimming removed 2 bases from V and 14 bases from J; junction bases left unmatched: 8. The CDR3 sequence: CATWDDPSFKIF. The CDR3 coding sequence is TGTGCCACCTGGGACGACCCGAGCTTCAAGATATTT.

In the case of this clone: A much larger clone is a single base away; this may be a read error. The chain carries TRGV4 and TRGJ1 or TRGJ2. Germline CDR1 is EGSTGY and CDR2 is YDSYTSSV. CDR3 length equals 11 residues. The CDR3 protein is CATWDTDKKLF. CDR3 coding DNA: TGTGCCACCTGGGATACGGATAAGAAACTCTTC.

The chain uses TRGV9 and TRGJP. Germline V CDR1 and CDR2: GITISATS, ISYDGTV (reference sequence). This CDR3 contains 21 residues. V dropped 3 bases and J dropped 6; count of bases not matched to a gene: 20. The CDR3 DNA reads TGTGCCTTGTGGGAGTCTCCAGCAGGACATTCACCAGAGTTGGGCAAAAAAATCAAGGTATTT. Its protein product is CALWESPAGHSPELGKKIKVF.

In regard to this clone: Other DNA sequences within the sample encode an identical CDR3. V usage is TRGV9 and J usage is TRGJP. Unmatched junction bases numbered 3, after V lost 6 bases and J lost 4 bases. Germline CDR1 and CDR2: GITISATS and ISYDGTV (reference sequence). CDR3 length equals 15 residues. The CDR3 DNA reads TGTGCCTTGTGGCTTCAAGAGTTGGGCAAAAAAATCAAGGTATTT. Its protein product is CALWLQELGKKIKVF.

This clone qualifies as medium-sized. V is TRGV9 and J is TRGJP. This CDR3 spans 17 amino acids. With V trimmed by 0 bases and J by 7 bases, 6 bases remained unmatched. Germline V CDR1 and CDR2: GITISATS, ISYDGTV (reference sequence). The chain's CDR3 is CALWEVRRELGKKIKVF. The CDR3 bases are TGTGCCTTGTGGGAGGTGCGGAGGGAGTTGGGCAAAAAAATCAAGGTATTT.

As for this clone: A read error is possible here, since a much larger clone lies one base away. This chain uses TRGV9 with TRGJP. Germline V gives CDR1 GITISATS, CDR2 ISYDGTV (reference sequence). The CDR3 extends over 20 amino acids. The CDR3 sequence: CALREVAPGGQELGKKIKVF. CDR3 coding DNA: TGTGCCTTGCGGGAGGTGGCTCCTGGGGGGCAAGAGTTGGGCAAAAAAATCAAGGTATTT.

This clone was detected a few times. Its ends do not fully match the called genes, so a read error is possible. This chain connects TRGV9 to TRGJP. The CDR3 spans 16 residues. Per germline, CDR1 GITISATS and CDR2 ISYDGTV (reference sequence). The CDR3 protein is CALWESPESGKKIKVF. CDR3 nucleotides: TGTGCCTTGTGGGAGTCTCCAGAGTCGGGCAAAAAAATCAAGGTATTT.

This clone is classed as medium-sized (0.01 to 0.1%). The rearrangement links TRGV4 to TRGJ1 or TRGJ2. The CDR3 runs to 14 residues. CDR1 is EGSTGY, CDR2 YDSYTSSV, per germline. V shed 1 base, J shed 6 bases, and the junction held 9 bases outside the gene matches. The CDR3 loop reads CATWDGRVGYKKLF. The CDR3 DNA follows: TGTGCCACCTGGGATGGTCGGGTTGGTTATAAGAAACTCTTT.

By sample fraction, this clone is large (0.1 to 1%). A much more abundant neighbour one base away suggests this may be a read error. This sample includes further DNA sequences coding for the same CDR3. V is TRGV9 and J is TRGJP. The CDR3 has 16 amino acids. V was pared by 0 bases and J by 5 bases, with 1 base of the junction left unmatched. Germline loops: CDR1 GITISATS, CDR2 ISYDGTV (reference sequence). The CDR3 DNA follows: TGTGCCTTGTGGGAGGTGAAAGAGTTGGGCAAAAAAATCAAGGTATTT. Its translation: CALWEVKELGKKIKVF.

This clone is classed as large. The chain recombines TRGV9 with TRGJ1 or TRGJ2. Germline CDR1 is GITISATS and CDR2 is ISYDGTV (reference sequence). After removal of 2 bases from V and 10 bases from J, the junction contained 11 bases not matched to a gene. The CDR3 runs 13 residues. CDR3 sequence: CALWEAEGKKKLF. CDR3 DNA sequence: TGTGCCTTGTGGGAGGCCGAAGGGAAAAAGAAACTCTTT.

This clone is judged large (0.1 to 1%). CDR3 in amino acids: CALWVMELGKKIKVF. The CDR3 region has the DNA TGTGCCTTGTGGGTGATGGAGTTGGGCAAAAAAATCAAGGTATTT. The V and J genes are TRGV9 and TRGJP. Losses at the gene ends were 5 bases for V and 7 bases for J; bases not matched to a gene: 5. This CDR3 spans 15 amino acids. Germline V CDR1 and CDR2: GITISATS, ISYDGTV (reference sequence).